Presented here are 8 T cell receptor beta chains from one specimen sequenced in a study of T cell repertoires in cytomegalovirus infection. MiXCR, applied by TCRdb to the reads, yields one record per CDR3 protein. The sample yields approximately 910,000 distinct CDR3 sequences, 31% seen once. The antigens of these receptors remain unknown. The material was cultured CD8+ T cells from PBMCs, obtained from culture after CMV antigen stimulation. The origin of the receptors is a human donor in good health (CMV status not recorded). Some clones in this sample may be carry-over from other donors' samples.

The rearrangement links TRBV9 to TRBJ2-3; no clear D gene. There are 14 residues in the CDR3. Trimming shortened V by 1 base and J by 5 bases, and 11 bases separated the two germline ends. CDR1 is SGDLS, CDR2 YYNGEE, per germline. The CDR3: CASSVPLREDTQYF. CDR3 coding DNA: TGTGCCAGCAGCGTACCACTCCGCGAAGATACGCAGTATTTT.

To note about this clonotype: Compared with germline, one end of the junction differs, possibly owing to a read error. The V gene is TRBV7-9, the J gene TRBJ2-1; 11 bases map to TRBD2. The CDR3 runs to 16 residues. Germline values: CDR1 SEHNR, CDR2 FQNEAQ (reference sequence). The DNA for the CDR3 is TGTGCCAGCAGCTCAACTAGCGGGGGCCCTTTGAATGAGCAGTCCTTC. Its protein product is CASSSTSGGPLNEQSF.

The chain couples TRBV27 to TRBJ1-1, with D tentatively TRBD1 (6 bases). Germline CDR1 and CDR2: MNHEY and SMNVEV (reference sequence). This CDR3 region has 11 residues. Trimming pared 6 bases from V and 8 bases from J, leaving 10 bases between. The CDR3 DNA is TGTGCCAGCAGAGGGGGGATAGAAGCTTTCTTT. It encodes CASRGGIEAFF.

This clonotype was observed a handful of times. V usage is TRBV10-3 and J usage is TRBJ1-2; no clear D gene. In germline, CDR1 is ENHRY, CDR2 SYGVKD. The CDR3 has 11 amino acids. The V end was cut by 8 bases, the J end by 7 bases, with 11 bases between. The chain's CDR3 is CAIPGDSGYTF. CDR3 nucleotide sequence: TGTGCCATCCCCGGTGATAGTGGCTACACCTTC.

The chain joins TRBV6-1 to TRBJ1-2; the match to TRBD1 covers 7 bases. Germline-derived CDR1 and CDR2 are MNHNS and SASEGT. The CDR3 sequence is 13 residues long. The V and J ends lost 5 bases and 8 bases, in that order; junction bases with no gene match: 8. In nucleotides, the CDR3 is TGTGCCAGCAGTTTCACAGGGGCGAACGGCTACACCTTC. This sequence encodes CASSFTGANGYTF.

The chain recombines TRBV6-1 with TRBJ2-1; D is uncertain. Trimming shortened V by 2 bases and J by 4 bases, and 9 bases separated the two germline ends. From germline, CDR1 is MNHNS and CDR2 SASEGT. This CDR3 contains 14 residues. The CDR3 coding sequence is TGTGCCAGCAGTGAACGGACGGCTTACAATGAGCAGTTCTTC. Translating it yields CASSERTAYNEQFF.

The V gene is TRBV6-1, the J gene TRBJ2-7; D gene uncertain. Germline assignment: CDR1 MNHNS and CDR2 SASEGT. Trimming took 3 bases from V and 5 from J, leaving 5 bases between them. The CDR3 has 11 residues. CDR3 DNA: TGTGCCAGCAGTGACGGAGACGAGCAGTACTTC. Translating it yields CASSDGDEQYF.

The CDR3 is CASSLRSAGETQYF. CDR3 in DNA: TGTGCCAGCAGCTTAAGGTCAGCGGGGGAGACCCAGTACTTC. This sequence joins TRBV7-6 and TRBJ2-5, with 7 nucleotides matching TRBD2. The trim removed 2 bases at V and 5 bases at J, leaving 5 bases unmatched. Germline-derived CDR1 and CDR2 are SGHVS and FNYEAQ. The CDR3 length is 14 residues.